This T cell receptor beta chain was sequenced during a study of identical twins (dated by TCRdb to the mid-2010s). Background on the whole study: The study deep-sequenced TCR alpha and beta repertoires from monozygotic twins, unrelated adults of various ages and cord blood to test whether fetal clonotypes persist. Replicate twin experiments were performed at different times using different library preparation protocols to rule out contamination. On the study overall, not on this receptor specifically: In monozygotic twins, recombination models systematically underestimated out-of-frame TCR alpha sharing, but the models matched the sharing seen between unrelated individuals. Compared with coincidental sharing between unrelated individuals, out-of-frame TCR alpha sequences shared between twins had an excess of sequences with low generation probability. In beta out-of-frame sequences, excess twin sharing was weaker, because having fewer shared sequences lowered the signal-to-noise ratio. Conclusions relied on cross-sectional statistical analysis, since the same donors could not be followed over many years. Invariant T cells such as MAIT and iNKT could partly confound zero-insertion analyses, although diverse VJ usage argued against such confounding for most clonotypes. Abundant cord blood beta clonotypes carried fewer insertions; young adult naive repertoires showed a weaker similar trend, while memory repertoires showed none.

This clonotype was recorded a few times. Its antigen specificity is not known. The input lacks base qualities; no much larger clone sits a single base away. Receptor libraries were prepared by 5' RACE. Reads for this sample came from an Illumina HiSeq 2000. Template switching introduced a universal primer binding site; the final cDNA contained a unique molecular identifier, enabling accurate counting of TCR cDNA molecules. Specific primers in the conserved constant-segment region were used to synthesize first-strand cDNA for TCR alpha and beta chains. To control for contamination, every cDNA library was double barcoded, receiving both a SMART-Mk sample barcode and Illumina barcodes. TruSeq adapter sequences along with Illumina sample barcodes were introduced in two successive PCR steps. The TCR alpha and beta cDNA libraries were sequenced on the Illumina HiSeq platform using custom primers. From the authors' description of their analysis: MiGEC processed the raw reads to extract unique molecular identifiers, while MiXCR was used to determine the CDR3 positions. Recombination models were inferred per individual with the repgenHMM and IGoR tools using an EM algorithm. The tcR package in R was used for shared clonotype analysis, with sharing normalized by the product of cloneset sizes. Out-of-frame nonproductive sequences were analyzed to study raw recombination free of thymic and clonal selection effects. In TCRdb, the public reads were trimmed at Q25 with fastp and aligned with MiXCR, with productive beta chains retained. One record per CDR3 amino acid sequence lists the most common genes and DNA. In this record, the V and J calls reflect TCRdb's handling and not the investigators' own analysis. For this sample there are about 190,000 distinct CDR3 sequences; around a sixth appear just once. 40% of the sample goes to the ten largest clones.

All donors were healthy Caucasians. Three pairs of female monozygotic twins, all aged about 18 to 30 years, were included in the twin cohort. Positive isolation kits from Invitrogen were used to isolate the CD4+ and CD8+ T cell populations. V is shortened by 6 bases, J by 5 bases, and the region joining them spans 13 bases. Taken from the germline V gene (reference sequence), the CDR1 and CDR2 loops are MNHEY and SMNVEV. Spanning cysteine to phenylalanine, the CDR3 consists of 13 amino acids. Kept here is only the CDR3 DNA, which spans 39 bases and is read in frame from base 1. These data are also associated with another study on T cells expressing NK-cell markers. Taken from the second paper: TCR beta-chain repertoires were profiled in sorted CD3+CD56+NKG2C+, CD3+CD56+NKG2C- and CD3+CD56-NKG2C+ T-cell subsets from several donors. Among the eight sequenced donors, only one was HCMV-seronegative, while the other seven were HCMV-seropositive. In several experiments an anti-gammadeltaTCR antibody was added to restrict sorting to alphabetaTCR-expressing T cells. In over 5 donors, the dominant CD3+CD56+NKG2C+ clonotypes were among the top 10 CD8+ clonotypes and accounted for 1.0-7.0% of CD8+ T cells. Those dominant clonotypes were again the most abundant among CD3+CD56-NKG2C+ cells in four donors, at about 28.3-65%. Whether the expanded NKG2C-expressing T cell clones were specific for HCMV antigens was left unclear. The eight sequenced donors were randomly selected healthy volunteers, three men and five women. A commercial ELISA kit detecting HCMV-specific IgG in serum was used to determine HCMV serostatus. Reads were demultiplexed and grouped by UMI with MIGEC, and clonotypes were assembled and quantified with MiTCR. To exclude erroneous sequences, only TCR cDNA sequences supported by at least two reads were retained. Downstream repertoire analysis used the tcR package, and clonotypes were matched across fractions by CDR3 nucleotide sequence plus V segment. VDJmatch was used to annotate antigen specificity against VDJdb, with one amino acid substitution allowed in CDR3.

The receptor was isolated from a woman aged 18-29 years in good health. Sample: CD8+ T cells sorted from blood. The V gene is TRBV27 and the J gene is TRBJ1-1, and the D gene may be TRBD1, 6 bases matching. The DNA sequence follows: TGTGCCAGCAGCCCCGGTAGGGGGACTGAAGCTTTCTTT. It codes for CASSPGRGTEAFF.